The rows below give T cell receptor beta chains drawn from one sample of a study of blood T cell repertoires in COVID-19. Some clones are missing from TCRdb's copy, which holds only in-frame ones; the method was immunoSEQ multiplex PCR. The table has fewer than 250,000 clones, 85% to 90% seen once. The sample was PBMCs or T cells enriched from blood (not recorded which). The receptors here all came from a woman aged 40 to 49 in a cohort exposed to, infected with or recovered from COVID-19 (not recorded which). Both conserved end residues are part of each CDR3. Each record gives: V gene, D gene, CDR3 length, J gene, CDR3 protein, CDR3 DNA. D genes are given only for firm matches.

V: TRBV13; D: .; length: 13; J: TRBJ1-1; CDR3: CASSSAFPREAFF; DNA: TGTGCCAGCAGCTCCGCCTTCCCCAGGGAAGCTTTCTTT
V: TRBV7-6; D: .; length: 15; J: TRBJ1-6; CDR3: CASSLGSGFDSPLHF; DNA: TGTGCCAGCAGCTTAGGTAGCGGCTTCGATTCACCCCTCCACTTT
V: TRBV14; D: .; length: 14; J: TRBJ1-2; CDR3: CASSQDFGAYGYTF; DNA: TGTGCCAGCAGCCAAGATTTTGGAGCCTATGGCTACACCTTC
V: TRBV27; D: .; length: 13; J: TRBJ1-1; CDR3: CASKSSTGREAFF; DNA: TGTGCCAGCAAATCCTCTACCGGGAGAGAAGCTTTCTTT
V: TRBV7-2; D: TRBD2; length: 17; J: TRBJ2-1; CDR3: CASSPTPLAGGHNEQFF; DNA: TGTGCCAGCAGCCCAACCCCCCTAGCGGGAGGTCACAATGAGCAGTTCTTC
V: TRBV12-3/TRBV12-4; D: .; length: 13; J: TRBJ1-3; CDR3: CASSLVPMRTIYF; DNA: TGTGCCAGCAGTCTCGTCCCGATGCGCACCATATATTTT
V: TRBV7-9; D: TRBD2; length: 16; J: TRBJ2-1; CDR3: CASSLGASGVYNEQFF; DNA: TGTGCCAGCAGCTTAGGGGCTAGCGGGGTTTACAATGAGCAGTTCTTC
V: TRBV10-3; D: .; length: 15; J: TRBJ2-2; CDR3: CAISPLGGVTGELFF; DNA: TGTGCCATCAGTCCCCTAGGCGGGGTCACCGGGGAGCTGTTTTTT
V: TRBV6-6; D: TRBD2; length: 15; J: TRBJ2-3; CDR3: CASRRSGGERDTQYF; DNA: TGTGCCAGCAGAAGGTCGGGGGGGGAGAGAGATACGCAGTATTTT
V: TRBV6-5; D: TRBD1; length: 13; J: TRBJ1-6; CDR3: CASHGTGRSPLHF; DNA: TGTGCCAGCCATGGGACAGGGAGGTCACCCCTCCACTTT
V: TRBV5-1; D: TRBD1; length: 15; J: TRBJ2-7; CDR3: CASSLVGDRHYEQYF; DNA: TGCGCCAGCAGCTTGGTGGGGGACAGGCACTACGAGCAGTACTTC
V: TRBV27; D: .; length: 16; J: TRBJ2-2; CDR3: CASSPTGLGYTGELFF; DNA: TGTGCCAGCAGTCCTACAGGGTTAGGGTACACCGGGGAGCTGTTTTTT
V: TRBV6-5; D: .; length: 15; J: TRBJ1-1; CDR3: CASSYSNTMNTEAFF; DNA: TGTGCCAGCAGTTACTCGAACACCATGAACACTGAAGCTTTCTTT
V: TRBV28; D: .; length: 15; J: TRBJ2-7; CDR3: CASSKPRGRGYEQYF; DNA: TGTGCCAGCAGCAAACCTCGGGGCAGGGGCTACGAGCAGTACTTC
V: TRBV7-6; D: .; length: 12; J: TRBJ1-1; CDR3: CASSLVGSEAFF; DNA: TGTGCCAGCAGCTTAGTTGGGAGTGAAGCTTTCTTT
V: TRBV15; D: .; length: 16; J: TRBJ2-4; CDR3: CATSRRGEVAKNIQYF; DNA: TGTGCCACCAGCAGGAGAGGGGAGGTAGCCAAAAACATTCAGTACTTC